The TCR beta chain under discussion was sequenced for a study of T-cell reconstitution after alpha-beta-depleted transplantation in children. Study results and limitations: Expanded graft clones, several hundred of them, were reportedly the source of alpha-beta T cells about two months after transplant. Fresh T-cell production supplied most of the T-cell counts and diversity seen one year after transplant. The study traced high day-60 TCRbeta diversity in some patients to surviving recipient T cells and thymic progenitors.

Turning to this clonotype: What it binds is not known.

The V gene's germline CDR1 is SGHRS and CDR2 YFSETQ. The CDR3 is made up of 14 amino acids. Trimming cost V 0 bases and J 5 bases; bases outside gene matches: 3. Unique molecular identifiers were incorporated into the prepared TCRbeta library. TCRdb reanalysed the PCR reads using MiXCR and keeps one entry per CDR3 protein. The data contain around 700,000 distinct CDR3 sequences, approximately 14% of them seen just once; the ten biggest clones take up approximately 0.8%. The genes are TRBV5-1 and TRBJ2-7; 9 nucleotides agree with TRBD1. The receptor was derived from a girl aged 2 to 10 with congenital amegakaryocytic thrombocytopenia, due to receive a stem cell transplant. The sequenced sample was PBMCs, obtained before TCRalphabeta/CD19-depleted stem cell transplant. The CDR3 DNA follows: TGCGCCAGCAGCTTGGGGGACAGGGAGGACGAGCAGTACTTC. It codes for CASSLGDREDEQYF.